The clone carrying this T cell receptor beta chain was observed a handful of times. Its antigen is unknown. This specimen comes from a study of response to subunit inactivated influenza vaccine. The CDR3 runs to 15 residues. V was clipped by 6 bases and J by 4 bases; unmatched bases: 9. Germline lookup yields CDR1 DFQATT and CDR2 SNEGSKA (reference sequence). Whole-study results and caveats: The authors put forward the suggestion that each seasonal influenza vaccination may bring in only a limited number of new T cells.

TCRdb re-derived calls from the RT-PCR reads in MiXCR, one entry per CDR3 protein. The sample carries 800,000 or so distinct CDR3 sequences, around 21% recorded once. The input for sequencing was PBMCs from blood, taken roughly 5 days after vaccination. The clonotype was recovered from a man aged 50-59 years who received an inactivated influenza vaccine. The chain joins TRBV20-1 to TRBJ2-5; TRBD1 matches at 12 bases. This chain's CDR3 is CSAREGTGGRETQYF. The CDR3 nucleotides read TGCAGTGCCCGAGAGGGGACAGGGGGCCGAGAGACCCAGTACTTC.